This T cell receptor beta chain was documented in a study of blood T cell repertoires in COVID-19. Study at large: T cells, B-cell-depleted T cells, or PBMCs provided the cDNA or gDNA that served as material.

All enrollees were roughly 18 to 100 years old and from roughly 22 US areas. Participants' own reports of clinical history determined their cohort assignment. Recovery among Cohort 3 donors was established by two negative PCRs, clearance, or symptom resolution. The assay was immunoSEQ multiplex PCR, and TCRdb's table has in-frame clones only and misses some. This table holds roughly 290,000 clones, 70% to 90% found once. The junction had 6 bases not matched to a gene; V was cut back by 2 bases and J by 4 bases. CDR3 length: 15 amino acids. Germline V gene data show CDR1 as SGHVS and CDR2 as FQNEAQ. Sequences were obtained from PBMCs or T cells enriched from blood (not recorded which). This TCR came from a man aged 30 to 45 who had recovered from COVID-19. This chain links TRBV7-8 with TRBJ2-5; 8 nucleotides agree with TRBD2. The CDR3 is CASSLTERGGETQYF. CDR3 nucleotides: TGTGCCAGCAGCTTAACGGAACGGGGGGGAGAGACCCAGTACTTC. Based on the CDR3 plus reference TRBV7-8 and TRBJ2-5, the full variable domain is GAGVSQSPRYKVAKRGQDVALRCDPISGHVSLFWYQQALGQGPEFLTYFQNEAQLDKSGLPSDRFFAERPEGSVSTLKIQRTQQEDSAVYLCASSLTERGGETQYFGPGTRLLVL.